The rows below give T cell receptor beta chains drawn from one sample of a study of blood T cells in healthy people across ages. TCRdb processed the 5' RACE reads anew with MiXCR; each CDR3 protein has one entry. The table lists some 900,000 distinct CDR3 sequences, roughly 50% of them singletons. The specimen sequenced was blood. The receptors here all came from a man in his thirties or forties in good health. The CDR3 runs from the conserved cysteine through the conserved F or W. The order of the fields is V gene, clone size, J gene, CDR3 length, D gene, CDR3 DNA, CDR3 protein. A D gene is named only where the DNA matches it firmly. Where a row states a size, it is once, few, many or the class of an expanded clone; other rows omit it.

TRBV6-5,NA,TRBJ2-3,14,NA,TGTGCCAGCAGCCGCCTAGTGGGCACAGATACGCAGTATTTT,CASSRLVGTDTQYF
TRBV4-2,few,TRBJ2-3,12,TRBD1,TGTGCCAGCAGCCGCGGGGGACAGGGTCAGTATTTT,CASSRGGQGQYF
TRBV7-9,NA,TRBJ2-7,15,TRBD1,TGTGCCAGCAGCTCGCCCCGGGACAGCCTCGGCGAGCAGTACTTC,CASSSPRDSLGEQYF
TRBV7-9,few,TRBJ2-4,14,NA,TGTGCCAGCAGCTCCCCCGAGGGCGGGAACATTCAGTACTTC,CASSSPEGGNIQYF
TRBV12-3/TRBV12-4,once,TRBJ2-3,14,TRBD2,TGTGCCAGCACCGTGGGAAGCGGGGGAGATACGCAGTATTTT,CASTVGSGGDTQYF
TRBV4-2,NA,TRBJ2-7,13,NA,TGTACCAGCAGCCAAGATAGGAGGTACGAGCAGTACTTC,CTSSQDRRYEQYF
TRBV30,once,TRBJ1-6,16,NA,TGTGCCTGGAGTGTACACAGGCCTACCGGGAACTCACCCCTCCACTTT,CAWSVHRPTGNSPLHF
TRBV7-2,few,TRBJ2-3,20,TRBD2,TGTGCCAGCAGCTTAGGGGCTAGCGGGGGAGCGAAAGCTAGCACAGATACGCAGTATTTT,CASSLGASGGAKASTDTQYF
TRBV6-2/TRBV6-3,NA,TRBJ1-5,16,NA,TGTGCCAGCAGTAGAAGAACAGGGAGTCGCAATCAGCCCCAGCATTTT,CASSRRTGSRNQPQHF
TRBV6-5,NA,TRBJ2-3,11,NA,TGTGCCACCACATTCACAGATACGCAGTATTTT,CATTFTDTQYF
TRBV29-1,few,TRBJ2-5,20,TRBD2,TGCAGCGTTGAAGGGTGGGTGGTGGCCCTAGCGGGGAGACTTCAAGAGACCCAGTACTTC,CSVEGWVVALAGRLQETQYF
TRBV14,NA,TRBJ2-7,14,TRBD1,TGTGCCAGCAGCCAACCGGACAGGTCCTACGAGCAGTACTTC,CASSQPDRSYEQYF
TRBV12-3/TRBV12-4,NA,TRBJ2-6,15,NA,TGTGCCAGCAGTTTTGCGCACTCTGGGGCCAACGTCCTGACTTTC,CASSFAHSGANVLTF
TRBV7-2,NA,TRBJ2-1,15,TRBD2,TGTGCCAGTAAAGAACGGGGGGGCTCCTACAATGAGCAGTTCTTC,CASKERGGSYNEQFF
TRBV4-2,NA,TRBJ2-5,16,NA,TGTGCCAGCAGCCCCCTAATGGGGGCTTACAAAGAGACCCAGTACTTC,CASSPLMGAYKETQYF
TRBV28,NA,TRBJ2-7,12,NA,TGTGCCAGCAGTTTCTTCCCTTACGAGCAGTACTTC,CASSFFPYEQYF
TRBV5-1,NA,TRBJ2-1,13,NA,TGCGCCAGCAGCTTGGAGGGGACCATGACACAGTTCTTC,CASSLEGTMTQFF
TRBV20-1,NA,TRBJ1-1,14,NA,TGCAGTGCTAGAGATCGAGTCACCGGCACTGAAGCTTTCTTT,CSARDRVTGTEAFF
TRBV5-6,NA,TRBJ1-1,16,TRBD1,TGTGCCAGCAGCTTGCGAGGGACAGGGTCGGACACTGAAGCTTTCTTT,CASSLRGTGSDTEAFF
TRBV3-1,NA,TRBJ2-3,16,TRBD2,TGTGCCAGCAGCCAAGCAACGGGGGGGCTTAAGGATACGCAGTATTTT,CASSQATGGLKDTQYF
TRBV4-2,NA,TRBJ2-1,17,TRBD2,TGTGCCAGCAGCCAAGAAGGCCTAGCGGGGGGGTACAATGAGCAGTTCTTC,CASSQEGLAGGYNEQFF
TRBV5-1,few,TRBJ2-5,14,NA,TGCGCCAGCAGCTTTGGCAGGGAGTCTGAGACCCAGTACTTC,CASSFGRESETQYF
TRBV6-6,NA,TRBJ2-6,17,NA,TGTGCCAGCAGTTACTCCTCGGGCGCTACTGGGGCCAACGTCCTGACTTTC,CASSYSSGATGANVLTF
TRBV5-1,NA,TRBJ1-4,17,NA,TGCGCCAGCAGCTCTGGGTCGGGGGGCACGTCTAATGAAAAACTGTTTTTT,CASSSGSGGTSNEKLFF
TRBV20-1,few,TRBJ2-3,14,TRBD1,TGCAGTGCTAGCGACAGGGGGCTCACAGATGCGCAGTATTTT,CSASDRGLTDAQYF
TRBV24-1,few,TRBJ2-3,17,TRBD2,TGTGCCACCAGTGATCCCGGACTAGCGGGGGAGCGCGATACGCAGTATTTT,CATSDPGLAGERDTQYF
TRBV5-5,NA,TRBJ2-4,15,TRBD1,TGTGCCAGCAGCTCCTGGACAGGGTACGGAAACATTCAGTACTTC,CASSSWTGYGNIQYF
TRBV7-3,NA,TRBJ2-5,13,NA,TGTGCCACCGCAAGACAGGGAGGAGAGACCCAGTACTTC,CATARQGGETQYF
TRBV28,NA,TRBJ1-3,15,NA,TGTGCCAGCAGTTTATTACTGCCCTCTGGAAACACCATATATTTT,CASSLLLPSGNTIYF
TRBV29-1,NA,TRBJ2-2,12,NA,TGCAGCGTCGGAAAGAACACCGGGGAGCTGTTTTTT,CSVGKNTGELFF
TRBV4-3,NA,TRBJ1-5,13,NA,TGCGCCAGCAGCCAAGGGTCCGAGCAGCCCCAGCATTTT,CASSQGSEQPQHF
TRBV6-2/TRBV6-3,few,TRBJ2-3,13,NA,TGTGCCAGCGTGGCCAGCGGCACAGATACGCAGTATTTT,CASVASGTDTQYF
TRBV3-1,many,TRBJ1-2,15,TRBD1,TGTGCCAGCAGCCAAGCAAGGCGGACAGGTTACGGCTACACCTTC,CASSQARRTGYGYTF
TRBV5-1,NA,TRBJ1-2,15,NA,TGCGCCAGCAGCTTGGGCAGGGGTGAGGACTATGGCTACACCTTC,CASSLGRGEDYGYTF
TRBV4-1,NA,TRBJ2-1,16,TRBD2,TGCGCCAGCAGCCAACCTAGCGGGGGGACCTACAATGAGCAGTTCTTC,CASSQPSGGTYNEQFF
TRBV6-6,few,TRBJ1-2,15,NA,TGTGCCAGCAGCCCCTTCCCAAACGCTAACTATGGCTACACCTTC,CASSPFPNANYGYTF
TRBV27,NA,TRBJ2-7,18,NA,TGTGCCAGCAGTTCTGATTTTGTGGATGGTCCAATGGGCTACGAGCAGTACTTC,CASSSDFVDGPMGYEQYF
TRBV6-4,many,TRBJ2-3,14,TRBD2,TGTGCCAGCAGTGACCGCGGGGGTACAGATACGCAGTATTTT,CASSDRGGTDTQYF
TRBV2,NA,TRBJ2-5,13,TRBD1,TGTGCCAGCAGTACCGGGACAGGGGAGACCCAGTACTTC,CASSTGTGETQYF
TRBV4-1,few,TRBJ2-1,13,NA,TGCGCCAGCAGCCAAGATCCATCCGTTGAGCAGTTCTTC,CASSQDPSVEQFF
TRBV9,NA,TRBJ2-1,17,TRBD2,TGTGCCAGCAGCTCAGGCACTAGCGGGGGTATCTACAATGAGCAGTTCTTC,CASSSGTSGGIYNEQFF
TRBV5-1,NA,TRBJ2-1,19,TRBD2,TGCGCCAGCAGCTCCCAAGGCGGACTAGCGGGGGCCTCCTACAATGAGCAGTTCTTC,CASSSQGGLAGASYNEQFF
TRBV7-2,NA,TRBJ2-7,13,NA,TGTGCCAGCGGCTTAGCCAGCTCCTACGAGCAGTACTTC,CASGLASSYEQYF
TRBV3-1,many,TRBJ2-5,15,TRBD2,TGTGCCAGCAGCCAAGATAGCGGGGGCAGAGAGACCCAGTACTTC,CASSQDSGGRETQYF
TRBV7-2,NA,TRBJ2-5,15,NA,TGTGCCAGCAGCTTAGGCGGCCGTGGCATAGAGACCCAGTACTTC,CASSLGGRGIETQYF
TRBV4-1,few,TRBJ2-7,15,NA,TGCGCCAGCAGCCAAGTCGTCAGGGATCCCTACGAGCAGTACTTC,CASSQVVRDPYEQYF
TRBV4-1,NA,TRBJ2-3,13,NA,TGCGCCAGCAGCCCCCAGGTAGGGGATACGCAGTATTTT,CASSPQVGDTQYF
TRBV5-4,once,TRBJ2-3,15,TRBD2,TGTGCCAGCAGCTACGGCCGACTAGCTTCCGATACGCAGTGTTTT,CASSYGRLASDTQCF
TRBV6-1,NA,TRBJ2-3,16,TRBD2,TGTGCCAGCAGTGGGCGGACTAGCGGTTCTACAGATACGCAGTATTTT,CASSGRTSGSTDTQYF
TRBV7-9,NA,TRBJ2-2,17,TRBD2,TGTGCCAGCAGCTACCCTAGCGGGGACCTGAACACCGGGGAGCTGTTTTTT,CASSYPSGDLNTGELFF
TRBV20-1,NA,TRBJ2-3,14,TRBD2,TGCAGTGCTTCCCAGCGGGGGGGCTTAGATACGCAGTATTTT,CSASQRGGLDTQYF
TRBV7-7,NA,TRBJ2-3,17,NA,TGTGCTAGCAGCTCTCGCACGGACAGCCTTTGGGCAGATACGCAGTATTTT,CASSSRTDSLWADTQYF
TRBV7-2,NA,TRBJ1-2,16,TRBD1,TGTGCCAGCAGTCCTACAGGGGGGCACCTTAACTATGGCTACACCTTC,CASSPTGGHLNYGYTF